Presented here are 13 T cell receptor beta chains from one specimen sequenced in a study of blood T cell repertoires in COVID-19. Some clones are missing from TCRdb's copy, which holds only in-frame ones; the method was immunoSEQ multiplex PCR. This table has about 50,000 clones, approximately 85% appearing once. Sequencing was done on a sample of peripheral blood. These receptor sequences come from a man in his fifties or sixties with acute or convalescent COVID-19.

The chain links TRBV5-1 to TRBJ2-5; TRBD1 agrees at 7 bases. CDR1 SGHRS and CDR2 YFSETQ come from the germline V gene. V lost 0 bases to trimming and J lost 2 bases; unmatched junction nucleotides: 7. The CDR3 sequence is 16 residues long. The CDR3: CASSLVGQPFQETQYF. CDR3 coding DNA: TGCGCCAGCAGCTTGGTGGGACAGCCATTTCAAGAGACCCAGTACTTC.

The rearrangement links TRBV5-4 to TRBJ2-5; D is uncertain. Germline CDR1 reads SGHNT; CDR2 reads YYREEE (reference sequence). The CDR3 is 14 residues long. The V gene lost 0 bases and the J gene lost 1 base, with 7 bases spanning the gap. CDR3 sequence: CASSLALGQETQYF. The DNA of the CDR3 is TGTGCCAGCAGCTTGGCTCTAGGCCAAGAGACCCAGTACTTC.

The chain is built from TRBV11-2 and TRBJ2-4; the D gene is possibly TRBD1 (6 bases). Germline assignment: CDR1 SGHAT and CDR2 FQNNGV. V lost 5 bases and J lost 0, with 8 bases in between. The CDR3 runs 14 residues. CDR3: CASSQGTAKNIQYF. For the CDR3, the DNA is TGTGCCAGCAGCCAGGGGACAGCCAAAAACATTCAGTACTTC.

The chain uses TRBV9 and TRBJ2-7; a weak D match, TRBD2 (5 bases). In germline, CDR1 is SGDLS, CDR2 YYNGEE. With 4 bases removed from V and 7 bases from J, the gap between germline ends came to 24 bases. CDR3 length: 16 amino acids. The CDR3 is CASSPSYGRNWEEQYF. CDR3 sequence (DNA): TGTGCCAGCAGCCCCTCGTATGGGCGGAATTGGGAGGAGCAGTACTTC.

This clone occurred a few times. The rearrangement uses TRBV18 and TRBJ1-4; D not resolved. V was trimmed by 5 bases and J by 8 bases, leaving 18 bases between them. This CDR3 is built from 15 residues. Germline CDR1 KGHSH, CDR2 LQKENI. The CDR3 sequence: CASSGGLLRREKLFF. DNA of the CDR3: TGTGCCAGCTCAGGCGGACTCCTCAGGAGGGAAAAACTGTTTTTT.

The chain combines TRBV28 with TRBJ1-2, with 7 bases aligning to TRBD1. The ends lost 3 bases at V and 5 bases at J; junction bases unmatched: 6. The CDR3 sequence is 14 residues long. CDR1 and CDR2 (germline): MDHEN, SYDVKM. Here the CDR3 reads CASSLAGGYYGYTF. For the CDR3, the DNA is TGTGCCAGCAGTTTGGCAGGGGGGTATTATGGCTACACCTTC.

This rearrangement joins TRBV7-2 to TRBJ2-5; the match to TRBD2 covers 8 bases. The CDR3 loop spans 15 amino acids. The germline CDR1 and CDR2 sequences are SGHTA and FQGNSA. J was trimmed by 5 bases and V by 5 bases; bases with no gene match: 10. In nucleotides, the CDR3 is TGTGCCAGCAGCCCGGGCGGGAGGCCCAGGGAGACCCAGTACTTC. Translating gives CASSPGGRPRETQYF.

The CDR3 spells CASSLVLAGQETQYF. In DNA, the CDR3 is TGTGCCAGCAGCTTGGTCCTAGCGGGGCAAGAGACCCAGTACTTC. The chain couples TRBV5-4 to TRBJ2-5; 9 positions agree with TRBD2. Per germline, CDR1 SGHNT and CDR2 YYREEE (reference sequence). J was trimmed by 2 bases and V by 0 bases; bases with no gene match: 2. This CDR3 has 15 amino acids.

The chain uses TRBV28 and TRBJ2-3; tentative D call: TRBD1 (5 bases). Germline assignment: CDR1 MDHEN and CDR2 SYDVKM. The CDR3 runs to 14 residues. Trimming took 3 bases from V and 0 from J, leaving 7 bases between them. This chain's CDR3 is CASSFWGSTDTQYF. CDR3 nucleotide sequence: TGTGCCAGCAGTTTTTGGGGCAGCACAGATACGCAGTATTTT.

This clone has a handful of counts. At one end, the junction sequence differs from germline, possibly due to a read error. The gene calls are TRBV11-1 and TRBJ2-7, with 12 bases fitting TRBD2. The CDR3 runs to 13 residues. Germline CDR1 reads SGHAT; CDR2 reads FQDESV (reference sequence). DNA for the CDR3: TGTGCCAGCAGCATAGGCCCGGGACTAGCGGGCACCTTC. The encoded protein is CASSIGPGLAGTF.

The rearrangement joins TRBV6-6 to TRBJ1-1; 7 bases agree with TRBD1. J lost 3 bases, V lost 3 bases, and 10 bases had no gene match. Looked up from germline, CDR1 is MNHNY and CDR2 is SVGAGI (reference sequence). The CDR3 is 16 amino acids. Here the CDR3 DNA reads TGTGCCAGCAGTTATAACAGGGGTGTGCGGGACACTGAAGCTTTCTTT. Residues: CASSYNRGVRDTEAFF.

J is TRBJ1-1 and V is TRBV7-8, with 7 bases that match TRBD1. The CDR3 runs 16 residues. Per germline, CDR1 SGHVS and CDR2 FQNEAQ. The ends lost 6 bases at V and 0 bases at J; junction bases unmatched: 10. The CDR3 DNA follows: TGTGCCAGCAGGAGGGACAGTAGAGCGTTGAACACTGAAGCTTTCTTT. It translates to CASRRDSRALNTEAFF.

The chain couples TRBV28 to TRBJ1-6; TRBD1 agrees at 7 bases. The J segment lost 7 bases and the V segment lost 5 bases, leaving 8 bases of the junction unmatched. Germline CDR1 is MDHEN and CDR2 is SYDVKM. CDR3 size: 15 residues. The CDR3 sequence: CASSHADRENSPLHF. In DNA, the CDR3 is TGTGCCAGCAGTCACGCAGACAGGGAGAATTCACCCCTCCACTTT.